These T cell receptor beta chains were read from a single sample in a study of blood T cells in healthy people across ages. Using its own MiXCR run on the 5' RACE reads, TCRdb lists one record per CDR3 protein. Here the sample spans under 2 million distinct CDR3 sequences, approximately 32% being singletons. The specimen sequenced was blood. These receptor sequences come from a woman between 25 and 40 years old in good health. Both conserved end residues are part of each CDR3. D genes are given only for firm matches. Rows may omit the clone size; those that give it use once, few, many or a size class.

d_call clone_size j_call v_call cdr3_nt cdr3_aa
NA NA TRBJ1-2 TRBV7-8 TGTGCCAGCAGCTTAGCGTCAGGGGTAAACTATGGCTACACCTTC CASSLASGVNYGYTF
TRBD1 few TRBJ2-7 TRBV28 TGTGCCAGCAGTCTCCTCGGGGGACAGGTCACCTACGAGCAGTACTTC CASSLLGGQVTYEQYF
TRBD2 NA TRBJ2-5 TRBV2 TGTGCCACCCTAGCGGGGGCCGGATCAGAGACCCAGTACTTC CATLAGAGSETQYF
NA NA TRBJ2-5 TRBV28 TGTGCCAGCAGTTTACCTCCCAGGGTAAAGCAGTACTTC CASSLPPRVKQYF
TRBD2 NA TRBJ2-1 TRBV20-1 TGCAGTGCTAGGGTTAGCGGGGGGGCTAACTACAATGAGCAGTTCTTC CSARVSGGANYNEQFF
TRBD2 once TRBJ2-7 TRBV9 TGTGCCAGCAGCGTAGGGGTAGCGGGCTACGAGCAGTACTTC CASSVGVAGYEQYF
NA NA TRBJ2-2 TRBV10-2 TGCGCCAGCAGTGAGTACGTCACCGGGGAGCTGTTTTTT CASSEYVTGELFF
TRBD2 NA TRBJ2-1 TRBV27 TGTGCCAGCAGTTCCTATTCTAGCGGGTCATACCTTAGAAATGAGCAGTTCTTC CASSSYSSGSYLRNEQFF
NA few TRBJ2-7 TRBV20-1 TGCAGTGCTAGAAACCCCGGGACTCCGAGCTCCTACGAGCAGTACTTC CSARNPGTPSSYEQYF
TRBD2 NA TRBJ2-1 TRBV7-3 TGTGCCAGCAGCTCCCCGCTAGCGGGTCCCAGCGCGGAGCAGTTCTTC CASSSPLAGPSAEQFF
TRBD2 NA TRBJ2-3 TRBV3-1 TGTGCCAGCCGGGCGGGGGGACGCACAGATACGCAGTATTTT CASRAGGRTDTQYF
TRBD1 once TRBJ2-7 TRBV3-1 TGTGCCGGCAGCCAAGGACAGGGCGCCCTCTCTAAGCAGTACTTC CAGSQGQGALSKQYF
NA NA TRBJ2-3 TRBV7-9 TGTGCCAGCAGGCCACCGGGATCCGAGGGCCCAGATACGCAGTATTTT CASRPPGSEGPDTQYF
NA many TRBJ2-7 TRBV12-3/TRBV12-4 TGTGCCAGCAGTTCCGGGGGGCCTACCTACGAGCAGTACTTC CASSSGGPTYEQYF
TRBD1 NA TRBJ1-2 TRBV12-3/TRBV12-4 TGTGCCAGCAGTCGGACAGGGGGCTACTATGGCTACACCTTC CASSRTGGYYGYTF
TRBD2 NA TRBJ2-3 TRBV5-6 TGTGCCAGCAGTAGGGGACTAGCGGGAGCATTGAATACGCAGTATTTT CASSRGLAGALNTQYF